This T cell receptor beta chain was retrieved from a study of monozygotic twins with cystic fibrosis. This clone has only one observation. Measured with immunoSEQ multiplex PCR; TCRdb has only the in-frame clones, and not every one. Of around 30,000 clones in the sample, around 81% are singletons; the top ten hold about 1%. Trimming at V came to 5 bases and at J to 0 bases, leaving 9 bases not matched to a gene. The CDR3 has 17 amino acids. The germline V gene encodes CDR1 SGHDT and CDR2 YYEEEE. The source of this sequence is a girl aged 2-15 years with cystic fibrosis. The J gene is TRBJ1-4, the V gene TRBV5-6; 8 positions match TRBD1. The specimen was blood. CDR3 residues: CASSPDRGLATNEKLFF. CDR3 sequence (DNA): TGTGCCAGCAGTCCTGACAGGGGCCTGGCAACTAATGAAAAACTGTTTTTT.